What follows are 7 T cell receptor beta chains derived from one specimen sequenced in a study of control samples from healthy donors and cancer patients. This table comes from immunoSEQ multiplex PCR, and its TCRdb copy is limited to in-frame clones, with some not included. This sample carries roughly 120,000 clones, about 88% of them seen once, and the ten largest clones take more than 2.5%. Sequencing used blood. The receptor source for this set is a middle-aged man in good health.

The chain couples TRBV12-3 or TRBV12-4 to TRBJ1-5, with D unclear. The CDR3 runs 13 residues. V was clipped by 3 bases and J by 5 bases, with 8 bases between them. CDR3 sequence (DNA): TGTGCCAGCAGTTTTGGTCAGTATCAGCCCCAGCATTTT. Protein sequence: CASSFGQYQPQHF.

The chain employs TRBV5-4 and TRBJ1-1; D is possibly TRBD1 (5 bases). The V end was cut by 5 bases, the J end by 7 bases, with 9 bases between. This CDR3 has 11 amino acids. The germline gives CDR1 SGHNT, CDR2 YYREEE (reference sequence). DNA for the CDR3: TGTGCCAGCAGGTCGACAGATGAAGCTTTCTTT. This encodes CASRSTDEAFF.

The chain links TRBV20-1 to TRBJ2-1, with 13 bases that match TRBD2. The CDR3 has 16 amino acids. From germline, CDR1 is DFQATT and CDR2 SNEGSKA (reference sequence). J gave up 5 bases and V 3 bases, and 7 bases lay outside the gene matches. CDR3 protein: CSASLTSGGANNEQFF. For the CDR3, the DNA is TGCAGTGCTAGTCTCACTAGCGGGGGGGCGAACAATGAGCAGTTCTTC.

The J gene is TRBJ1-4, the V gene TRBV29-1; D unresolved. The germline gives CDR1 SQVTM, CDR2 ANQGSEA. The V end lost 7 bases, the J end lost 3 bases, and 12 bases lay between the germline ends. This CDR3 has 13 amino acids. The CDR3 region has the DNA TGCAGCGGGTACTTAGGCCCTAATGAAAAACTGTTTTTT. This sequence encodes CSGYLGPNEKLFF.

The rearrangement joins TRBV7-2 to TRBJ2-3; either TRBD1 or TRBD2 may supply D (6 bases each). V lost 5 bases, J lost 6 bases, and 12 bases lay in between. Germline V gives CDR1 SGHTA, CDR2 FQGNSA. The CDR3 is 13 amino acids. CDR3 DNA: TGTGCCAGCAGCGTTCAGGGGAGGGATACGCAGTATTTT. Translation: CASSVQGRDTQYF.

This clone has a single count. The rearrangement uses TRBV9 and TRBJ2-2; 8 nucleotides match TRBD1. This CDR3 is 15 amino acids long. The ends lost 4 bases at V and 6 bases at J; junction bases unmatched: 8. The germline CDR1 and CDR2 sequences are SGDLS and YYNGEE. CDR3 amino acids: CASSPTGGGSGELFF. DNA for the CDR3: TGTGCCAGCAGCCCTACAGGGGGTGGGTCCGGGGAGCTGTTTTTT. Full variable domain (outside the CDR3, taken from reference TRBV9 and TRBJ2-2): DSGVTQTPKHLITATGQRVTLRCSPRSGDLSVYWYQQSLDQGLQFLIQYYNGEERAKGNILERFSAQQFPDLHSELNLSSLELGDSALYFCASSPTGGGSGELFFGEGSRLTVL.

The chain combines TRBV11-1 with TRBJ1-1; D remains unclear. The CDR3 extends over 13 amino acids. Germline values: CDR1 SGHAT, CDR2 FQDESV (reference sequence). The germline V and J ends were trimmed by 5 bases and 3 bases, with 10 bases remaining between them. CDR3 loop: CASSPVRYTEAFF. For the CDR3, the DNA is TGTGCCAGCAGCCCGGTTCGGTACACTGAAGCTTTCTTT.